The TCR beta chain described here comes from a study of control samples from healthy donors and cancer patients. Data came from immunoSEQ multiplex PCR; TCRdb stores just in-frame clones and leaves some out. The profile covers 120,000 or so clones, with about 90% appearing a single time and about 3% taken by the ten largest. In germline, CDR1 is KGHSH, CDR2 LQKENI. Deletions cut 1 base from V and 5 bases from J, with 11 bases between. This CDR3 spans 14 amino acids. This chain joins TRBV18 and TRBJ1-1; the D gene is possibly TRBD1 (5 bases). The sequenced material came from blood. The clonotype was recovered from a man between 60 and 70 years old in good health. The CDR3 spells CASSPQGTRTEAFF. The CDR3 nucleotides read TGTGCCAGCTCACCACAGGGGACGCGGACTGAAGCTTTCTTT.